Listed below are T cell receptor beta chains from one sample, sequenced in a study of shared clonotypes between healthy human individuals. Libraries were prepared by immunoSEQ multiplex PCR; TCRdb keeps only in-frame clonotypes and omits some of them. The sample carries around 610,000 clones, roughly 96% recorded once. Input material: naive CD8+ T cells sorted from blood. These receptors were obtained from a woman younger than 45 in good health. CDR3s include the opening cysteine and the closing phenylalanine or tryptophan. D genes are given only for firm matches. Size values are once, few and many counts, or a class for expanded clones, and some rows have none.

>15|TRBJ2-5|once|TRBV5-1|.
TGCGCCAGCAGCTGGTGGGCCCAGGAGGCACAGACCCAGTACTTC
CASSWWAQEAQTQYF
>14|TRBJ2-2|.|TRBV6-5|TRBD1
TGTGCCAGCAGTCTAGACAGGGTAGCCGGGGAGCTGTTTTTT
CASSLDRVAGELFF
>15|TRBJ2-7|.|TRBV2|TRBD2
TGTGCCAGCAGTGAAGCTAGCGGGAGTCTATACGAGCAGTACTTC
CASSEASGSLYEQYF
>15|TRBJ2-1|.|TRBV7-7|TRBD2
TGTGCCAGCAGCTTTGGGCCTAGCGGATCCAATGAGCAGTTCTTC
CASSFGPSGSNEQFF
>14|TRBJ2-5|.|TRBV11-2|.
TGTGCCAGCAGCTTTGGGGCGACGCAAGAGACCCAGTACTTC
CASSFGATQETQYF
>16|TRBJ2-7|once|TRBV28|TRBD1
TGTGCCAGCAGTTTATTGGAGGAGGACAGGGGTTACGAGCAGTACTTC
CASSLLEEDRGYEQYF
>10|TRBJ2-1|.|TRBV27|.
TGTGCCAGGGAGGAGGGGTGGCCGTTCTTC
CAREEGWPFF
>13|TRBJ1-1|.|TRBV5-8|.
TGTGCCAGCAGCTCCACAGGGTGGACTGAAGCTTTCTTT
CASSSTGWTEAFF
>13|TRBJ2-3|.|TRBV7-8|.
TGTGCCAGCAGCATAGACTCCACAGATACGCAGTATTTT
CASSIDSTDTQYF
>16|TRBJ2-2|.|TRBV19|TRBD1
TGTGCCAGTAGTATCCCCCCCCGACAGGGTCCCGGGGAGCTGTTTTTT
CASSIPPRQGPGELFF
>17|TRBJ2-2|.|TRBV11-3|TRBD1
TGTGCCAGCAGCTTAGACCCGGGACAGGAGAACACCGGGGAGCTGTTTTTT
CASSLDPGQENTGELFF
>11|TRBJ2-1|.|TRBV28|.
TGTGCCAGCTCTACCTACAATGAGCAGTTCTTC
CASSTYNEQFF
>15|TRBJ2-2|.|TRBV7-9|.
TGTGCCAGCAGCTTAGCCTTGGGGAACGCCGGGGAGCTGTTTTTT
CASSLALGNAGELFF
>16|TRBJ1-5|.|TRBV28|TRBD1
TGTGCCAGCAGATACTATACAGGGGGCATCAATCAGCCCCAGCATTTT
CASRYYTGGINQPQHF
>15|TRBJ1-3|.|TRBV10-2|TRBD1
TGCGCCGCTCTGGTTGGGACAGGCTCTGGAAACACCATATATTTT
CAALVGTGSGNTIYF
>15|TRBJ1-2|once|TRBV7-6|TRBD1
TGTGCCAGCAGCTTTTCGAGGACAGGGCTCAATGGCTACACCTTC
CASSFSRTGLNGYTF
>14|TRBJ2-7|.|TRBV6-1|.
TGTGCCAGCATTAACTGGGAACTAGCCTACGAGCAGTACTTC
CASINWELAYEQYF
>15|TRBJ2-7|.|TRBV4-1|TRBD2
TGCGCCAGCAGCCAAGCTAGCGGGAGGGCCGTCGAGCAGTACTTC
CASSQASGRAVEQYF
>13|TRBJ2-7|.|TRBV5-1|TRBD1
TGCGCCAGCAGCTCCGGGACAGGCTACGAGCAGTACTTC
CASSSGTGYEQYF
>15|TRBJ2-3|.|TRBV4-2|.
TGTGCCAGCAGCCAAGATTCGGGGGAGGCAGATACGCAGTATTTT
CASSQDSGEADTQYF
>13|TRBJ2-7|.|TRBV27|.
TGTGCCAGCAGTCGGGAGTGGAACTACGAGCAGTACTTC
CASSREWNYEQYF
>14|TRBJ1-1|few|TRBV28|.
TGTGCCAGCAGTTCAGGGGAGGGGAACACTGAAGCTTTCTTT
CASSSGEGNTEAFF
>15|TRBJ2-5|.|TRBV19|TRBD2
TGTGCCAGTTCGCCTTCCGGGACTACTCAAGAGACCCAGTACTTC
CASSPSGTTQETQYF
>16|TRBJ1-5|.|TRBV27|.
TGTGCCAGCAGTCCACGGGACGATTTTTTAGTACGGCCCCAGCATTTT
CASSPRDDFLVRPQHF
>17|TRBJ2-7|.|TRBV2|TRBD2
TGTGCCAGCAGTGACGGCCCTTTCAGCGGGGAAGCCTACGAGCAGTACTTC
CASSDGPFSGEAYEQYF
>17|TRBJ1-6|.|TRBV2|TRBD1
TGTGCCAGCAGTGAACCCACTACCGGGACAGGAGGCTCACCCCTCCACTTT
CASSEPTTGTGGSPLHF
>12|TRBJ1-1|.|TRBV7-9|.
TGTGCCAGCGACGGAGGGAGCACTGAAGCTTTCTTT
CASDGGSTEAFF
>14|TRBJ2-1|.|TRBV19|.
TGTGCCAGTAGTTATAGGGGCGGCTACAATGAGCAGTTCTTC
CASSYRGGYNEQFF
>15|TRBJ2-7|.|TRBV2|.
TGTGCCAGTCTACTTAATTGGGACGGCCCTAACGAGCAGTACTTC
CASLLNWDGPNEQYF
>14|TRBJ2-3|.|TRBV29-1|.
TGCAGCGTTGTCCTGGGGCTGGGAGCAGATACGCAGTATTTT
CSVVLGLGADTQYF
>15|TRBJ1-1|.|TRBV5-5|.
TGTGCCAGCAGCATCGGGACACCCCCGAACACTGAAGCTTTCTTT
CASSIGTPPNTEAFF
>16|TRBJ1-1|.|TRBV6-1|.
TGTGCCAGCAGTGTAGGCAGGGCAAACCTGAACACTGAAGCTTTCTTT
CASSVGRANLNTEAFF
>22|TRBJ2-5|.|TRBV7-8|TRBD2
TGTGCCAGCAGCTTAGTTCCGAGACAGGAAAACCTAGGACTAGCGGGAGTTGAGACCCAGTACTTC
CASSLVPRQENLGLAGVETQYF
>15|TRBJ2-1|.|TRBV16|.
TGTGCCAGCAGCCAATCTGGCGGGACAAACAATGAGCAGTTCTTC
CASSQSGGTNNEQFF
>14|TRBJ1-5|.|TRBV4-1|.
TGCGCCAGCAGCCCTCTGTCAGGGTATCAGCCCCAGCATTTT
CASSPLSGYQPQHF
>14|TRBJ1-3|.|TRBV5-6|.
TGTGCCAGCAGCTTGGGGGCGGCTGGAAACACCATATATTTT
CASSLGAAGNTIYF
>16|TRBJ2-5|.|TRBV7-9|.
TGTGCCAGCAGCTTATCACTAGCGAGGGGGAAAGAGACCCAGTACTTC
CASSLSLARGKETQYF
>14|TRBJ2-1|.|TRBV19|TRBD2
TGTGCCAGTAGTATCAGCGGGATCTACAATGAGCAGTTCTTC
CASSISGIYNEQFF
>12|TRBJ2-1|few|TRBV5-8|.
TGTGCCAGCAGCTTGGATTTTAATGAGCAGTTCTTC
CASSLDFNEQFF
>12|TRBJ2-7|.|TRBV5-1|.
TGCGCCAGCAGCTTGGGAGACTACGAGCAGTACTTC
CASSLGDYEQYF
>15|TRBJ2-5|.|TRBV6-5|TRBD1
TGTGCCAGCAGTTACGGGACAGGGGAGGGCGAGACCCAGTACTTC
CASSYGTGEGETQYF